Below are 9 T cell receptor beta chains sequenced from a single sample in a study of blood T cell repertoires in COVID-19. Profiling relied on immunoSEQ multiplex PCR, and the TCRdb table lists in-frame clones only, not all of them. The repertoire holds hundreds of thousands of clones, approximately 81% seen once, with about a sixth in the top ten. Sequences were obtained from peripheral blood. Receptors were obtained from a woman of 80 years or more with active or convalescent COVID-19.

The chain employs TRBV24-1 and TRBJ2-3, with 10 positions matching TRBD2. This CDR3 spans 16 amino acids. Germline V gives CDR1 KGHDR, CDR2 SFDVKD. The V segment lost 4 bases and the J segment 1 base; nucleotides outside the gene matches: 4. CDR3 region: CATSETGTSGTDTQYF. The CDR3 nucleotides read TGTGCCACCAGTGAGACCGGGACTAGCGGCACAGATACGCAGTATTTT.

V usage is TRBV4-3 and J usage is TRBJ1-2, with D tentatively TRBD1 (6 bases). Germline V lookup: CDR1 LGHNA, CDR2 YSLEER. The CDR3 length is 15 residues. Trimming removed 0 bases from V and 4 bases from J, with 12 bases in between. CDR3 nucleotides: TGCGCCAGCAGCCAAGATGGGCAGGGGACCTATGGCTACACCTTC. It is translated as CASSQDGQGTYGYTF.

This clone has a single count. V usage is TRBV11-2 and J usage is TRBJ2-3; a possible D gene is TRBD2 (5 bases). CDR1 SGHAT and CDR2 FQNNGV come from the germline V gene. This CDR3 has 14 amino acids. V shed 1 base and J shed 6 bases, with 11 bases lying between them. CDR3 region: CASSLGGPGDTQYF. The CDR3 nucleotides read TGTGCCAGCAGCTTAGGCGGTCCGGGGGATACGCAGTATTTT.

The rearrangement joins TRBV13 to TRBJ1-4; possible D gene TRBD1, 6 bases. V lost 5 bases and J 5 bases, leaving 15 bases between the germline ends. Germline V gene lookup returns CDR1 PRHDT and CDR2 FYEKMQ (reference sequence). The CDR3 spans 15 residues. The CDR3 spells CASSTRQDYNEKLFF. The CDR3 region has the DNA TGTGCCAGCAGCACCCGACAGGATTACAATGAAAAACTGTTTTTT.

The J gene is TRBJ2-3, the V gene TRBV30, with TRBD2 matching over 10 bases. The V gene's germline CDR1 is GTSNPN and CDR2 SVGIG (reference sequence). The CDR3 is made up of 16 amino acids. Germline trimming cut 4 bases from V and 2 bases from J; bases unmatched to any gene: 9. DNA for the CDR3: TGTGCCTGGACGGTCGCTAGCGGGAGCCCCACAGATACGCAGTATTTT. This sequence encodes CAWTVASGSPTDTQYF.

This clone occurred many times. This chain uses TRBV28 with TRBJ1-5; TRBD1 might be the D (6 bases). The germline gives CDR1 MDHEN, CDR2 SYDVKM. With 3 bases removed from V and 4 bases from J, the gap between germline ends came to 13 bases. This CDR3 comprises 15 residues. CDR3 sequence (DNA): TGTGCCAGCAGTTTCGGGCAGGGGAAGAATCAGCCCCAGCATTTT. Residues: CASSFGQGKNQPQHF.

The gene calls are TRBV7-8 and TRBJ2-7; a possible D gene is TRBD2 (6 bases). Trimming stripped 10 bases from V and 2 bases from J, with 18 bases between. This CDR3 is 14 amino acids long. CDR1 and CDR2 (germline): SGHVS, FQNEAQ. The CDR3 nucleotides are TGTGCCACCTCCGGCGCGACTAGTACCTACGAGCAGTACTTC. Amino acids: CATSGATSTYEQYF.

The chain joins TRBV10-3 to TRBJ1-1; TRBD1 matches at 9 bases. This CDR3 has 15 residues. With V trimmed by 1 base and J by 5 bases, 5 bases remained unmatched. Germline CDR1 reads ENHRY; CDR2 reads SYGVKD. The CDR3 coding sequence is TGTGCCATCAGTGAGTTACAGGGGGCGGGGACTGAAGCTTTCTTT. Translated: CAISELQGAGTEAFF.

This chain joins TRBV7-2 and TRBJ2-3; 9 bases match TRBD1. The V gene end was trimmed by 5 bases and the J gene end by 2 bases; junction bases not matched to a gene: 5. There are 15 residues in the CDR3. CDR1 is SGHTA, CDR2 FQGNSA, per germline. In nucleotides, the CDR3 is TGTGCCAGCAGCGAAGGGACAGGGTTCACAGATACGCAGTATTTT. It yields the protein CASSEGTGFTDTQYF.